These 28 T cell receptor beta chains came from one sample sequenced in a study of blood T cell repertoires in COVID-19. The protocol was immunoSEQ multiplex PCR, while the TCRdb copy is restricted to in-frame clones and leaves out a portion. The sample records about 210,000 clones, approximately 78% being singletons. The specimen sequenced was PBMCs or T cells enriched from blood (not recorded which). These receptors originate from a man between 40 and 49 years old who had recovered from COVID-19.

The chain couples TRBV7-8 to TRBJ1-2; 7 bases are a match to TRBD1. J gave up 3 bases and V 0 bases, and 1 base lay outside the gene matches. Germline CDR1 reads SGHVS; CDR2 reads FQNEAQ. The CDR3 runs to 14 residues. The CDR3 DNA is TGTGCCAGCAGCTTAGCCGGGACAGACTATGGCTACACCTTC. Protein sequence: CASSLAGTDYGYTF. The entire variable domain, with the rest obtained from reference TRBV7-8 and TRBJ1-2, is as follows: GAGVSQSPRYKVAKRGQDVALRCDPISGHVSLFWYQQALGQGPEFLTYFQNEAQLDKSGLPSDRFFAERPEGSVSTLKIQRTQQEDSAVYLCASSLAGTDYGYTFGSGTRLTVV.

V gene TRBV7-9 combines with J gene TRBJ2-3, with TRBD1 as a possible D gene (5 bases). Germline V CDR1 and CDR2: SEHNR, FQNEAQ (reference sequence). The CDR3 runs to 14 residues. With 2 bases removed from V and 2 bases from J, the gap between germline ends came to 8 bases. CDR3 in amino acids: CASSLIGDTDTQYF. Here the CDR3 DNA reads TGTGCCAGCAGCTTAATAGGGGACACAGATACGCAGTATTTT.

CDR3 protein: CASSTPGTGDTEAFF. CDR3 DNA sequence: TGTGCCAGCAGCACCCCCGGGACAGGGGACACTGAAGCTTTCTTT. The rearrangement joins TRBV7-9 to TRBJ1-1; 10 nucleotides agree with TRBD1. The CDR3 extends over 15 amino acids. Germline CDR1 and CDR2: SEHNR and FQNEAQ (reference sequence). V lost 5 bases and J lost 3; bases outside the gene matches: 6. Looking up the rest from reference TRBV7-9 and TRBJ1-1 gives the full variable domain: DTGVSQNPRHKITKRGQNVTFRCDPISEHNRLYWYRQTLGQGPEFLTYFQNEAQLEKSRLLSDRFSAERPKGSFSTLEIQRTEQGDSAMYLCASSTPGTGDTEAFFGQGTRLTVV.

Only one count was recorded for this clone. This chain uses TRBV29-1 with TRBJ1-2; D gene unclear. CDR1 SQVTM and CDR2 ANQGSEA come from the germline V gene. CDR3 length: 11 residues. Trimming took off 2 bases at V and 6 bases at J, with 7 bases between the two ends. In DNA form, the CDR3 reads TGCAGCGTTGAACGGACTAATGGCTACACCTTC. Protein sequence: CSVERTNGYTF.

This clone came up once. The chain is built from TRBV18 and TRBJ2-3, with 11 bases matching TRBD2. The CDR3 covers 16 residues. In germline, CDR1 is KGHSH, CDR2 LQKENI. J lost 6 bases, V lost 2 bases, and 7 bases had no gene match. The CDR3: CASSPGTSGLRDTQYF. The CDR3 nucleotides are TGTGCCAGCTCACCAGGGACTAGCGGCCTCAGGGATACGCAGTATTTT.

This clone has just a few counts. The V call is TRBV21-1, the J call TRBJ1-5; TRBD1, the D gene given by the table, was not confirmed from the DNA. TRBV21-1 is shown as a pseudogene. This CDR3 contains 17 residues. The CDR3 DNA reads as TGTGCCAGCCGACCACAGGGGGTCGACGGTAGCAATCAGCCCCAGCATTTT. Protein sequence: CASRPQGVDGSNQPQHF.

The chain recombines TRBV30 with TRBJ1-3; 7 positions agree with TRBD1. The CDR3 totals 14 residues. Germline V gene sequence: CDR1 GTSNPN, CDR2 SVGIG (reference sequence). Trimming removed 1 base from V and 2 bases from J; junction bases left unmatched: 2. CDR3: CAWSAQGAGNTIYF. CDR3 bases: TGTGCCTGGAGTGCCCAGGGGGCTGGAAACACCATATATTTT.

The rearrangement uses TRBV7-9 and TRBJ1-3; perhaps TRBD1 as D (6 bases). The CDR3 sequence is 15 residues long. CDR1 is SEHNR, CDR2 FQNEAQ, per germline (reference sequence). V was pared by 1 base and J by 5 bases, with 12 bases between. The CDR3 sequence: CASSLGQAERNTIYF. CDR3 DNA: TGTGCCAGCAGCTTAGGACAGGCCGAAAGAAACACCATATATTTT. The full variable domain, in which reference TRBV7-9 and TRBJ1-3 provide the parts outside the CDR3, is DTGVSQNPRHKITKRGQNVTFRCDPISEHNRLYWYRQTLGQGPEFLTYFQNEAQLEKSRLLSDRFSAERPKGSFSTLEIQRTEQGDSAMYLCASSLGQAERNTIYFGEGSWLTVV.

The chain has TRBV9 and TRBJ1-1; D unresolved. V lost 0 bases and J lost 1, with 10 bases in between. Germline lookup yields CDR1 SGDLS and CDR2 YYNGEE. The CDR3 has 15 residues. Here the CDR3 reads CASSVDPGSNTEAFF. The DNA of the CDR3 is TGTGCCAGCAGCGTAGATCCGGGATCGAACACTGAAGCTTTCTTT.

This CDR3 is CASSEASGSSYEQYF. The CDR3, as DNA: TGTGCCAGCAGTGAAGCTAGCGGAAGCTCCTACGAGCAGTACTTC. The chain recombines TRBV6-1 with TRBJ2-7; D possibly corresponds to TRBD2 (6 bases). CDR1 is MNHNS, CDR2 SASEGT, per germline. This CDR3 has 15 amino acids. Trimming stripped 0 bases from V and 0 bases from J, with 9 bases between.

CDR3 nucleotides: TGTGCCAGCAGCCAAGCCCGGACAGTGGGCTCCTACAATGAGCAGTTCTTC. This sequence encodes CASSQARTVGSYNEQFF. V gene TRBV14 combines with J gene TRBJ2-1; tentatively, D is TRBD1 (6 bases). In germline, CDR1 is SGHDN, CDR2 FVKESK. This CDR3 comprises 17 residues. Trimming shortened V by 1 base and J by 0 bases, and 13 bases separated the two germline ends.

The chain links TRBV5-5 to TRBJ1-5; 7 bases line up with TRBD1. Germline CDR1 is SGHKS and CDR2 is YYEKEE (reference sequence). The CDR3 is made up of 15 amino acids. After removal of 4 bases from V and 3 bases from J, the junction contained 7 bases not matched to a gene. CDR3 DNA: TGTGCCAGCAGCCCACGGACAGGTTTCAATCAGCCCCAGCATTTT. Amino acid sequence: CASSPRTGFNQPQHF.

This clone was seen once. This chain connects TRBV19 to TRBJ1-5, with 9 bases that match TRBD1. V lost 7 bases to trimming and J lost 1 base; unmatched junction nucleotides: 5. CDR3 length: 15 amino acids. CDR1 LNHDA and CDR2 SQIVND come from the germline V gene (reference sequence). The CDR3 spells CASTPGQGSNQPQHF. In DNA form, the CDR3 reads TGTGCCAGTACTCCGGGACAGGGAAGCAATCAGCCCCAGCATTTT.

This clone is a singleton in its sample. The rearrangement uses TRBV18 and TRBJ1-1, with unresolved D. V lost 0 bases to trimming and J lost 3 bases, with 8 bases between them. CDR3 size: 14 residues. Germline V gene data show CDR1 as KGHSH and CDR2 as LQKENI. The CDR3 coding sequence is TGTGCCAGCTCACCACCCGGGGTCGACACTGAAGCTTTCTTT. Protein: CASSPPGVDTEAFF.

The J gene is TRBJ1-3, the V gene TRBV20-1; D is unclear. Germline CDR1 reads DFQATT; CDR2 reads SNEGSKA (reference sequence). V lost 3 bases and J 0 bases, leaving 15 bases between the germline ends. This CDR3 has 16 amino acids. The CDR3 DNA reads TGCAGTGCTAGTAGTAGAAGCCTAAGCTCTGGAAACACCATATATTTT. This codes for CSASSRSLSSGNTIYF.

The chain combines TRBV3-1 (or the pseudogene TRBV3-2) with TRBJ1-4, with D possibly matching TRBD1 (5 bases). The CDR3 loop spans 15 amino acids. Germline CDR1 and CDR2: LGHDT and YNNKEL (reference sequence). The germline V and J ends were trimmed by 1 base and 8 bases, with 14 bases remaining between them. The CDR3 DNA sequence: TGTGCCAGCAGCCAAGGAGCCGGGACTATCGAAAAACTGTTTTTT. Amino acids: CASSQGAGTIEKLFF.

V is TRBV9 and J is TRBJ2-3, with D possibly being TRBD1 (5 bases). Germline loops: CDR1 SGDLS, CDR2 YYNGEE. CDR3 length: 16 amino acids. V was trimmed by 3 bases and J by 3 bases, leaving 17 bases between them. The CDR3 nucleotides are TGTGCCAGCAGCGCCCCAGGGCTGACGAGGACAGATACGCAGTATTTT. Translated: CASSAPGLTRTDTQYF.

V gene TRBV6-5 combines with J gene TRBJ1-3; a weak D match, TRBD1 (6 bases). Trimming removed 8 bases at V and 0 bases at J, with 11 bases between. This CDR3 spans 14 amino acids. Looked up from germline, CDR1 is MNHEY and CDR2 is SVGAGI. The CDR3 DNA reads TGTGCCAGCTCTCTAGGGGGCTCTGGAAACACCATATATTTT. Amino acids: CASSLGGSGNTIYF.

This clone was seen more than once but under ten times. V gene TRBV19 combines with J gene TRBJ2-1; 11 positions match TRBD1. V was clipped by 8 bases and J by 9 bases; unmatched bases: 6. CDR1 LNHDA and CDR2 SQIVND come from the germline V gene (reference sequence). The CDR3 is 13 residues long. DNA of the CDR3: TGTGCCAGTCAATGGACAGGGGGCTTTGAGCAGTTCTTC. It encodes CASQWTGGFEQFF.

V is TRBV29-1 and J is TRBJ2-4; 13 bases align to TRBD2. The length of the CDR3 is 14 residues. The trim removed 5 bases at V and 8 bases at J, leaving 6 bases unmatched. Germline values: CDR1 SQVTM, CDR2 ANQGSEA. CDR3 sequence: CSVTSGRAFDIQYF. The CDR3 DNA reads TGCAGCGTTACTAGCGGGAGGGCGTTCGACATTCAGTACTTC. Supplemented by reference TRBV29-1 and TRBJ2-4, the full variable domain reads SAVISQKPSRDICQRGTSLTIQCQVDSQVTMMFWYRQQPGQSLTLIATANQGSEATYESGFVIDKFPISRPNLTFSTLTVSNMSPEDSSIYLCSVTSGRAFDIQYFGAGTRLSVL.

In its sample, this clone was seen a few times. This specimen includes other DNA sequences encoding the same CDR3. This rearrangement joins TRBV12-3 or TRBV12-4 to TRBJ1-2; the D is unclear. V was cut by 6 bases and J by 4 bases, with 6 bases left in between. The CDR3 is made up of 11 amino acids. The CDR3 bases are TGTGCCAGCAGCCCTGTCTATGGCTACACCTTC. It specifies CASSPVYGYTF.

This chain uses TRBV7-6 with TRBJ1-1; 7 nucleotides match TRBD1. V shed 4 bases, J shed 5 bases, and the junction held 7 bases outside the gene matches. This CDR3 is 14 amino acids long. In germline, CDR1 is SGHVS, CDR2 FNYEAQ. CDR3 bases: TGTGCCAGCAGCTCGGCGACAGGGCAAACTGAAGCTTTCTTT. Translating gives CASSSATGQTEAFF.

This clone has only a few counts. The chain links TRBV6-5 to TRBJ2-1; 13 bases are a match to TRBD2. This CDR3 has 15 residues. CDR1 and CDR2 (germline): MNHEY, SVGAGI. V lost 7 bases and J lost 7; bases outside the gene matches: 7. In DNA form, the CDR3 reads TGTGCCAGCACCCTGACTAGCGGGAGGTTAAATGAGCAGTTCTTC. Protein: CASTLTSGRLNEQFF.

The gene calls are TRBV5-1 and TRBJ2-5, with 9 nucleotides matching TRBD2. V was pared by 1 base and J by 5 bases, with 15 bases of the junction left unmatched. Germline V lookup: CDR1 SGHRS, CDR2 YFSETQ. The CDR3 loop spans 18 amino acids. The CDR3 reads CASSLRLAGSGGGETQYF. The CDR3 region has the DNA TGCGCCAGCAGCTTGCGGCTAGCGGGGTCGGGCGGCGGGGAGACCCAGTACTTC.

The rearrangement joins TRBV4-1 to TRBJ2-2, with D possibly matching TRBD2 (5 bases). This CDR3 contains 13 residues. Germline V gives CDR1 MGHRA, CDR2 YSYEKL. The V end lost 3 bases, the J end lost 7 bases, and 9 bases lay between the germline ends. The CDR3 reads CASSQRVNGELFF. CDR3 sequence (DNA): TGCGCCAGCAGCCAGAGGGTAAACGGGGAGCTGTTTTTT.

V is TRBV18 and J is TRBJ1-1; 7 bases line up with TRBD1. CDR3 length: 16 amino acids. V trimming: 6 bases; J trimming: 1 base; junction bases outside the gene matches: 11. In germline, CDR1 is KGHSH, CDR2 LQKENI. The CDR3 DNA is TGTGCCAGCTCTCCGCTTGGGGGACAGAAGAACACTGAAGCTTTCTTT. Protein product: CASSPLGGQKNTEAFF.

The chain uses TRBV12-3 or TRBV12-4 and TRBJ1-1; D unresolved. Trimming removed 6 bases at V and 6 bases at J, with 11 bases between. The CDR3 is 12 amino acids. The CDR3 DNA reads TGTGCCAGCAGGACTGACCTGGCTGAAGCTTTCTTT. This sequence encodes CASRTDLAEAFF.

This chain uses TRBV24-1 with TRBJ2-1; perhaps TRBD1 as D (5 bases). The germline V and J ends were trimmed by 2 bases and 0 bases, with 7 bases remaining between them. Germline V gives CDR1 KGHDR, CDR2 SFDVKD. The length of the CDR3 is 15 residues. Here the CDR3 DNA reads TGTGCCACCAGTGATTCAGGGTTCTCCTACAATGAGCAGTTCTTC. It specifies CATSDSGFSYNEQFF.